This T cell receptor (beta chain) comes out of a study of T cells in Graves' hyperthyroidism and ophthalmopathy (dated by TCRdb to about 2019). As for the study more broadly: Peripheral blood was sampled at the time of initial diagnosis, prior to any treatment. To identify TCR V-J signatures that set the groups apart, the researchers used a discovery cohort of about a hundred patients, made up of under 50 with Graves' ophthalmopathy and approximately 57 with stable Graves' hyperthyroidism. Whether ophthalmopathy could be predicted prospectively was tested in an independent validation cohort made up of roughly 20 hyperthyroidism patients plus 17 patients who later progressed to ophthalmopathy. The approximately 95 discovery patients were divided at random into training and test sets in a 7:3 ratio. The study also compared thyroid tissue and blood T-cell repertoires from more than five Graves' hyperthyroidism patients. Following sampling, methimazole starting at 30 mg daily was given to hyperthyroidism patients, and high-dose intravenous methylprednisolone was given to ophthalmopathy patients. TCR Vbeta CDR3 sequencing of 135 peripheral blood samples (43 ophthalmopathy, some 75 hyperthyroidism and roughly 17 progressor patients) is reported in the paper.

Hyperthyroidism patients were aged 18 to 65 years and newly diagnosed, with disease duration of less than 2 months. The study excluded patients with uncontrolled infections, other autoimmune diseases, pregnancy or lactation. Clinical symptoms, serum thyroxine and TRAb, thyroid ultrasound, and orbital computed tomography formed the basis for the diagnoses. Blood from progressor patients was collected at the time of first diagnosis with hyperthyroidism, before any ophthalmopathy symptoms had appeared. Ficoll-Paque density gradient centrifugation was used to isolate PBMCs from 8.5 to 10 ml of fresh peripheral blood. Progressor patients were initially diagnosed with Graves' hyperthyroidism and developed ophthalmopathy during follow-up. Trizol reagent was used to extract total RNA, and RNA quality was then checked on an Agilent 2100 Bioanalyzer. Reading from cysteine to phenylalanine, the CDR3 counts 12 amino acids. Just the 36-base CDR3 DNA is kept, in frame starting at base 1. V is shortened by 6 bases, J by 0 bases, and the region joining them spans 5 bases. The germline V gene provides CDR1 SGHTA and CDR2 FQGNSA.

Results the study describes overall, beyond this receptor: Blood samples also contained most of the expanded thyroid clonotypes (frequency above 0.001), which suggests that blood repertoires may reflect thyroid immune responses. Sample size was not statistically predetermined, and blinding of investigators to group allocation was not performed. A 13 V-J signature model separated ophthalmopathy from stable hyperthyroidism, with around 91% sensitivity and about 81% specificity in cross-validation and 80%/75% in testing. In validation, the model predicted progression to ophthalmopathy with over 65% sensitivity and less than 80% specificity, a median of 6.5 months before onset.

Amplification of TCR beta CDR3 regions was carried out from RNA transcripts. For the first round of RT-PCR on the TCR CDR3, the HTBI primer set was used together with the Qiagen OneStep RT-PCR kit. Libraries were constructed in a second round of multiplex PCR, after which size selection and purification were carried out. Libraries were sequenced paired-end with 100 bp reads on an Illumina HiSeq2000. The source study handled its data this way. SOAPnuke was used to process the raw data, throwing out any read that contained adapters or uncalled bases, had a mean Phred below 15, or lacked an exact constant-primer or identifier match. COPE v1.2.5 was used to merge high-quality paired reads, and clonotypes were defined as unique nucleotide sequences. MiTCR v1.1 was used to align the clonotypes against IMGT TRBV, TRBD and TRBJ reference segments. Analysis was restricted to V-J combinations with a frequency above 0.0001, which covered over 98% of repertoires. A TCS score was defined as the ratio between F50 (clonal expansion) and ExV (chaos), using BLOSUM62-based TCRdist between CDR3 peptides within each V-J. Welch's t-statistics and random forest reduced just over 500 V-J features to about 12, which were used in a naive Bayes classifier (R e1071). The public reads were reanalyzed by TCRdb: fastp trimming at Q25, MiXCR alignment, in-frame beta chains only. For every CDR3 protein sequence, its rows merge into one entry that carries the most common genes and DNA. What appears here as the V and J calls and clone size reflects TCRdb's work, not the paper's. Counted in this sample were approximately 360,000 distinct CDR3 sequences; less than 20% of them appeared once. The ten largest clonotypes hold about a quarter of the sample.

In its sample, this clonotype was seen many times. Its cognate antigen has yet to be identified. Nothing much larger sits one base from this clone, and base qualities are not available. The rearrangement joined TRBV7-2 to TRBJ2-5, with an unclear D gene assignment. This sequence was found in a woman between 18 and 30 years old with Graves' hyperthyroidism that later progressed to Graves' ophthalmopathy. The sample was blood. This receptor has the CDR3 CASRSYQETQYF. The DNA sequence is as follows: TGTGCCAGCAGGTCGTACCAAGAGACCCAGTACTTC.